The clone carrying this T cell receptor (beta chain) is deemed medium-sized. BIOMED2 TRB-A/B primer pools were used in multiplex TRB PCR. TCRdb processed the multiplex PCR reads anew with MiXCR; each CDR3 protein has one entry. The sample has around 21,000 distinct CDR3 sequences, under 35% seen once. Each TRB amplification used about 220-500 ng of genomic DNA from blood. The source of the sample is a study of T and B cells in COVID-19 patients. CDR3 size: 11 residues. Germline CDR1 reads SGHNT; CDR2 reads YYREEE (reference sequence). The V and J ends lost 3 bases and 8 bases respectively, with 6 bases between them.

Sequencing was performed on blood. This TCR derives from a human donor who had recovered from COVID-19. The chain joins TRBV5-4 to TRBJ2-1; D is uncertain. CDR3 loop: CASSSNYEQFF. In DNA form, the CDR3 reads TGTGCCAGCAGCTCGAACTATGAGCAGTTCTTC.